Listed below are T cell receptor beta chains from one sample, sequenced in a study of early T cells in non-severe SARS-CoV-2 infection. TCRdb reprocessed the 5' RACE reads with MiXCR, giving one entry per CDR3 protein. The sample records 75,000 to 100,000 distinct CDR3 sequences, approximately 14% being singletons. Sequenced material: whole blood. These receptors originate from an adult who was a healthcare worker with PCR-confirmed SARS-CoV-2 infection or an uninfected control (not recorded which). The CDR3 runs from the conserved cysteine through the conserved F or W.

>TRBV29-1
CSVVAVGPNTEAFF
>TRBV12-3/TRBV12-4
CASSLLTYGNTIYF
>TRBV7-9
CASSQGGVQETQYF
>TRBV19
CASSMNLLTDTQYF
>TRBV12-3/TRBV12-4
CALGGTSGKRNEQFF
>TRBV28
CASSLRSWTEREKLFF
>TRBV5-1
CASSWEGDTEAFF
>TRBV5-1
CASSDKQGSSYEQYF
>TRBV12-3/TRBV12-4
CASSPGGGQVLYEQYF
>TRBV19
CASSTWDRGRVQPQHF
>TRBV7-8
CASSSPFDGYTF